The TCR beta chain described here comes from a study of shared clonotypes between healthy human individuals. The study's findings and limits: Naive subsets generally had larger estimated richness than memory subsets. Non-shared clonotypes had lower generation probabilities than those shared by all four donors. In several donors, around 5.5% of naive CD4 clonotypes appeared in common.

To note about this clone: Its antigen is as yet unknown.

Genomic DNA belonging to each subset was distributed in equal measure over several immunoSEQ plates. The repertoire was sequenced with immunoSEQ multiplex PCR; TCRdb's copy has only in-frame clones and lacks some. Among roughly 2.2 million clones listed, over 90% were seen once. This clonotype was sampled from a man aged 18 to 29 in good health. Some clones in this sample may be carry-over from other donors' samples. Sequencing was done on a sample of naive CD4+ T cells from PBMCs. This sample's subset: CD45RA+ positively selected.

The CDR3 loop reads CASRGPPGAGELFF. CDR3 nucleotide sequence: TGTGCCAGTAGGGGGCCACCGGGCGCCGGGGAGCTGTTTTTT. The chain uses TRBV19 and TRBJ2-2, with D tentatively TRBD1 (5 bases). Trimming removed 6 bases at V and 6 bases at J, with 14 bases between. Germline lookup yields CDR1 LNHDA and CDR2 SQIVND (reference sequence). This CDR3 region has 14 residues.